Following are 9 T cell receptor beta chains from one sample sequenced in a study of T cell changes during pregnancy in multiple sclerosis. Sequenced by immunoSEQ multiplex PCR; TCRdb stores in-frame clones only, minus some. The data show tens of thousands of clones, under 90% seen once. This specimen consisted of peripheral blood, obtained after pregnancy. These receptors were obtained from a female donor in good health, enrolled as a control in a pregnancy study.

The chain links TRBV25-1 to TRBJ1-2; no firm D call. This CDR3 region has 15 residues. CDR1 MGHDK and CDR2 SYGVNS come from the germline V gene. Trimming stripped 3 bases from V and 8 bases from J, with 19 bases between. The DNA for the CDR3 is TGTGCCAGCAGTGATAATTTCGAGGAGGGAAACGGCTACACCTTC. Translated, it gives CASSDNFEEGNGYTF.

A few counts support this clone. The chain is built from TRBV10-1 and TRBJ2-3; 12 bases are shared with TRBD2. J was trimmed by 0 bases and V by 2 bases; bases with no gene match: 9. This CDR3 contains 19 residues. Germline CDR1 and CDR2: WNHNN and SYGVQD (reference sequence). The CDR3 bases are TGCGCCAGCAGTGAGCCCTCGACGCTAGCGGGAGGGAGCACAGATACGCAGTATTTT. Its translation is CASSEPSTLAGGSTDTQYF.

This chain connects TRBV30 to TRBJ2-5; 11 bases match TRBD2. With 0 bases clipped from V and 5 bases from J, the junction kept 11 bases outside the gene matches. Per the germline V gene, CDR1 is GTSNPN and CDR2 is SVGIG (reference sequence). CDR3 size: 17 residues. This CDR3 reads CAWSVILGTSGQETQYF. The CDR3 DNA sequence: TGTGCCTGGAGTGTAATATTGGGGACTAGCGGTCAGGAGACCCAGTACTTC.

This clone was recorded once. The V gene is TRBV25-1, the J gene TRBJ1-1; TRBD1 might be the D (6 bases). The CDR3 has 14 amino acids. V was trimmed by 3 bases and J by 0 bases, leaving 8 bases between them. Germline CDR1 MGHDK, CDR2 SYGVNS. CDR3 sequence: CASSDRGMNTEAFF. For the CDR3, the DNA is TGTGCCAGCAGTGACAGGGGAATGAACACTGAAGCTTTCTTT.

The chain carries TRBV15 and TRBJ2-7; D is perhaps TRBD1 (6 bases). Germline loops: CDR1 LNHNV, CDR2 YYDKDF (reference sequence). The CDR3 has 16 amino acids. V lost 4 bases to trimming and J lost 1 base, with 17 bases between them. The CDR3 region is CATSTPRDTASYEQYF. The CDR3 region has the DNA TGTGCCACCAGCACCCCCAGGGACACCGCTTCCTACGAGCAGTACTTC.

The chain couples TRBV2 to TRBJ2-7, with D possibly TRBD2 on 6 matching bases. This CDR3 is 12 amino acids long. Germline V lookup: CDR1 SNHLY, CDR2 FYNNEI. Trimming stripped 4 bases from V and 3 bases from J, with 7 bases between. The CDR3 nucleotides are TGTGCCAGCAGTGGGACTATCTACGAGCAGTACTTC. As protein: CASSGTIYEQYF.

The chain joins TRBV30 to TRBJ1-2, with a tentative D call TRBD1 (5 bases). Germline V lookup: CDR1 GTSNPN, CDR2 SVGIG (reference sequence). The CDR3 spans 11 residues. Trimming removed 5 bases at V and 7 bases at J, with 11 bases between. CDR3: CAWALGGGYTF. The CDR3, as DNA: TGTGCCTGGGCACTCGGGGGTGGCTACACCTTC.

This sequence joins TRBV5-6 and TRBJ2-3; D is undetermined. The germline V gene has CDR1 SGHDT and CDR2 YYEEEE. The CDR3 consists of 15 residues. V lost 2 bases and J lost 0, with 10 bases in between. For the CDR3, the DNA is TGTGCCAGCAGCTTTGGGCAGGCTAGCACAGATACGCAGTATTTT. Amino acids: CASSFGQASTDTQYF. The entire variable domain, with the rest obtained from reference TRBV5-6 and TRBJ2-3, is as follows: DAGVTQSPTHLIKTRGQQVTLRCSPKSGHDTVSWYQQALGQGPQFIFQYYEEEERQRGNFPDRFSGHQFPNYSSELNVNALLLGDSALYLCASSFGQASTDTQYFGPGTRLTVL.

The V call is TRBV4-3, the J call TRBJ2-1; 7 bases match TRBD1. The V and J ends lost 4 bases and 0 bases, in that order; junction bases with no gene match: 6. Germline-derived CDR1 and CDR2 are LGHNA and YSLEER. The CDR3 loop spans 16 amino acids. This CDR3 is CASSRRQGGSYNEQFF. CDR3 DNA: TGCGCCAGCAGCCGACGACAGGGTGGCTCCTACAATGAGCAGTTCTTC.